The 15 T cell receptor beta chains listed next were all sequenced from one sample in a study of blood T cell repertoires in COVID-19. Some clones are missing from TCRdb's copy, which holds only in-frame ones; the method was immunoSEQ multiplex PCR. The sample consists of some 85,000 clones, about 83% of them appearing once. The source material was peripheral blood. All receptors come from a human donor in a cohort sampled during active COVID-19.

This chain connects TRBV7-3 to TRBJ2-1; 9 bases map to TRBD1. Germline lookup yields CDR1 SGHTA and CDR2 FQGTGA. This CDR3 has 15 residues. The V gene end was trimmed by 5 bases and the J gene end by 7 bases; junction bases not matched to a gene: 9. The CDR3 DNA is TGTGCCAGCAGCCGCCCGGGACAGGGAAGGAATGAGCAGTTCTTC. It specifies CASSRPGQGRNEQFF.

As DNA, the CDR3 is TGTGCCAGCACCGCCCGACAGGGACTCAAAGGGCAGCCCCAGCATTTT. Its protein product is CASTARQGLKGQPQHF. The rearrangement uses TRBV5-8 and TRBJ1-5; 7 nucleotides agree with TRBD1. This CDR3 has 16 residues. The germline V gene has CDR1 SGHTS and CDR2 YDEGEE. V dropped 6 bases and J dropped 7; count of bases not matched to a gene: 16.

The V gene is TRBV6-5, the J gene TRBJ1-6; D perhaps matches TRBD1 (5 bases). Trimming stripped 10 bases from V and 6 bases from J, with 16 bases between. Per germline, CDR1 MNHEY and CDR2 SVGAGI. CDR3 length equals 14 residues. The CDR3 DNA sequence: TGTGCCATCGATACAGGTTCCACTAATTCACCCCTCCACTTT. It specifies CAIDTGSTNSPLHF.

J is TRBJ2-5 and V is TRBV5-1, with D perhaps matching TRBD2 (5 bases). Trimming stripped 1 base from V and 2 bases from J, with 12 bases between. Per the germline V gene, CDR1 is SGHRS and CDR2 is YFSETQ. The CDR3 covers 15 residues. CDR3 DNA: TGCGCCAGCAGCTTGTCGGTAGCGCGACAAGAGACCCAGTACTTC. This codes for CASSLSVARQETQYF.

The rearrangement joins TRBV19 to TRBJ2-1, with TRBD1 matching over 7 bases. The CDR3 covers 14 residues. V was clipped by 6 bases and J by 5 bases; unmatched bases: 7. Per the germline V gene, CDR1 is LNHDA and CDR2 is SQIVND (reference sequence). CDR3 sequence reads: CASRDRSLNNEQFF. In nucleotides, the CDR3 is TGTGCCAGTAGGGACAGGTCCCTCAACAATGAGCAGTTCTTC.

This clone was seen only once. The chain links TRBV7-2 to TRBJ2-1, with 8 bases aligning to TRBD1. The V gene end was trimmed by 7 bases and the J gene end by 15 bases; junction bases not matched to a gene: 8. This CDR3 has 11 amino acids. Germline V lookup: CDR1 SGHTA, CDR2 FQGNSA. CDR3 residues: CASTFPGQAFF. CDR3 in DNA: TGTGCCAGCACCTTCCCGGGACAGGCGTTCTTC.

The gene calls are TRBV7-8 and TRBJ2-5; 9 bases fit TRBD2. The germline V gene has CDR1 SGHVS and CDR2 FQNEAQ. V shed 1 base and J 9 bases; nucleotides not matched to a gene: 9. The CDR3 spans 15 residues. CDR3 protein: CASSLDASGTTAQYF. CDR3 in DNA: TGTGCCAGCAGCTTAGATGCTAGCGGGACCACCGCCCAGTACTTC.

The table lists this clone with a few counts. The chain joins TRBV7-9 to TRBJ2-7; TRBD1 matches at 9 bases. V shed 5 bases, J shed 5 bases, and the junction held 4 bases outside the gene matches. CDR3 length equals 13 residues. Germline CDR1 is SEHNR and CDR2 is FQNEAQ (reference sequence). Here the CDR3 DNA reads TGTGCCAGCAGCCGGGACAGGGTCAACGAGCAGTACTTC. Translated: CASSRDRVNEQYF.

The genes are TRBV7-3 and TRBJ2-2, with 7 bases that match TRBD2. This CDR3 contains 16 residues. V shed 5 bases and J 0 bases; nucleotides not matched to a gene: 6. The germline V gene encodes CDR1 SGHTA and CDR2 FQGTGA. DNA of the CDR3: TGTGCCAGCAGCCCGATGGGAGGGACGAACACCGGGGAGCTGTTTTTT. It specifies CASSPMGGTNTGELFF. Complete variable domain (other parts from reference TRBV7-3 and TRBJ2-2): GAGVSQTPSNKVTEKGKYVELRCDPISGHTALYWYRQSLGQGPEFLIYFQGTGAADDSGLPNDRFFAVRPEGSVSTLKIQRTERGDSAVYLCASSPMGGTNTGELFFGEGSRLTVL.

Only one count was recorded for this clone. The chain carries TRBV2 and TRBJ1-2; D call uncertain. CDR3 size: 12 residues. Trimming took off 7 bases at V and 2 bases at J, with 8 bases between the two ends. Germline V CDR1 and CDR2: SNHLY, FYNNEI. The CDR3 DNA reads as TGTGCCAGCATGAGGGAGAACTATGGCTACACCTTC. Encoded protein: CASMRENYGYTF.

V and J are TRBV6-5 and TRBJ1-1; tentatively, D is TRBD1 (6 bases). The CDR3 totals 15 residues. V gave up 5 bases and J gave up 4 bases, with 17 bases separating them. The germline V gene encodes CDR1 MNHEY and CDR2 SVGAGI. The CDR3 protein is CASSPLGGGGTEAFF. Here the CDR3 DNA reads TGTGCCAGCAGTCCGCTGGGGGGCGGGGGCACTGAAGCTTTCTTT.

V gene TRBV18 combines with J gene TRBJ2-1, with a tentative D call TRBD2 (6 bases). The V gene lost 3 bases and the J gene lost 4 bases, with 10 bases spanning the gap. This CDR3 spans 14 amino acids. Germline assignment: CDR1 KGHSH and CDR2 LQKENI. CDR3 DNA: TGTGCCAGCTCACCCCTAGCGAAATACAATGAGCAGTTCTTC. Protein: CASSPLAKYNEQFF.

This clone appeared once. The chain uses TRBV11-2 and TRBJ1-1; weak D call: TRBD1 (5 bases). CDR3 length equals 15 residues. Germline lookup yields CDR1 SGHAT and CDR2 FQNNGV. Trimming took 6 bases from V and 5 from J, leaving 19 bases between them. The CDR3 nucleotides read TGTGCCAGCAGAAACAAACGGCGGGGCGGGACTGAAGCTTTCTTT. Translation gives CASRNKRRGGTEAFF.

V usage is TRBV3-1 (or the pseudogene TRBV3-2) and J usage is TRBJ1-3; TRBD1 aligns across 7 bases. Trimming removed 4 bases from V and 0 bases from J; junction bases left unmatched: 6. Germline-derived CDR1 and CDR2 are LGHDT and YNNKEL (reference sequence). The CDR3 loop spans 16 amino acids. CDR3 coding DNA: TGTGCCAGCAGCCGAACAGGGGTCAACTCTGGAAACACCATATATTTT. As protein: CASSRTGVNSGNTIYF.

This chain links TRBV3-1 (or the pseudogene TRBV3-2) with TRBJ2-7, with a tentative D call TRBD1 (5 bases). CDR3 length equals 14 residues. Germline assignment: CDR1 LGHDT and CDR2 YNNKEL (reference sequence). V was clipped by 1 base and J by 1 base, with 8 bases between them. CDR3 region: CASSQAGKSYEQYF. CDR3 nucleotide sequence: TGTGCCAGCAGCCAAGCAGGGAAATCCTACGAGCAGTACTTC.